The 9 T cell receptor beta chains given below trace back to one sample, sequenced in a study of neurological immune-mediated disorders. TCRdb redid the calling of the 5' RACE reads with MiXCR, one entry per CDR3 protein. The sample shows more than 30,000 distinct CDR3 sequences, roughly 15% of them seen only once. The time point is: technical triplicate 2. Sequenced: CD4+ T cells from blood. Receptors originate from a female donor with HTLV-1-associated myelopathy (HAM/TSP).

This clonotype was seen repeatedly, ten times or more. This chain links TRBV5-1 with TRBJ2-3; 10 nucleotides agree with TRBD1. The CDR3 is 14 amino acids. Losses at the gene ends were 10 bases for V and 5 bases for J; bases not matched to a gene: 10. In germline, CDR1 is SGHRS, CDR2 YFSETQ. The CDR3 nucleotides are TGCGCCTGCCAGACAGGGGGCCTTGAAGATACGCAGTATTTT. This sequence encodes CACQTGGLEDTQYF.

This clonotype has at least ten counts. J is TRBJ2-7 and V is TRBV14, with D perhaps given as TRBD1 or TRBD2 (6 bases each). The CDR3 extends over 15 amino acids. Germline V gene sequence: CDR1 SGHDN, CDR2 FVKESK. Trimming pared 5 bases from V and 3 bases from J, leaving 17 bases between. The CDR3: CASSAPGARGYEQYF. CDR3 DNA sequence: TGTGCCAGCAGCGCCCCGGGGGCGAGGGGCTACGAGCAGTACTTC.

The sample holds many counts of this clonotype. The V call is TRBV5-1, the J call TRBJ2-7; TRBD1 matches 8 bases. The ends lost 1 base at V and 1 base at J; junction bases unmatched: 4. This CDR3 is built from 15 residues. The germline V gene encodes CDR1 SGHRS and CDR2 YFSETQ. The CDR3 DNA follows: TGCGCCAGCAGCTTGTCAGGGGGCAGTTCCTACGAGCAGTACTTC. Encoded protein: CASSLSGGSSYEQYF.

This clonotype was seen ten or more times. CDR3 sequence (DNA): TGCAGTGCTAGAGATCAGTCTAGCGGGGGCTACAATGAGCAGTTCTTC. Protein sequence: CSARDQSSGGYNEQFF. The chain is built from TRBV20-1 and TRBJ2-1; 10 bases are shared with TRBD2. Per the germline V gene, CDR1 is DFQATT and CDR2 is SNEGSKA (reference sequence). There are 16 residues in the CDR3. With 0 bases clipped from V and 3 bases from J, the junction kept 5 bases outside the gene matches.

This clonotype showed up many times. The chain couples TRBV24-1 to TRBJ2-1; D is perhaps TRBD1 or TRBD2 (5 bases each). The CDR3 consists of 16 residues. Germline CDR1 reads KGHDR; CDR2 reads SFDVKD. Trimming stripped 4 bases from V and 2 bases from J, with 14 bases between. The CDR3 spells CATSDTTGAAYNEQFF. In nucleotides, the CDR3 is TGTGCCACCAGTGACACGACCGGGGCCGCCTACAATGAGCAGTTCTTC.

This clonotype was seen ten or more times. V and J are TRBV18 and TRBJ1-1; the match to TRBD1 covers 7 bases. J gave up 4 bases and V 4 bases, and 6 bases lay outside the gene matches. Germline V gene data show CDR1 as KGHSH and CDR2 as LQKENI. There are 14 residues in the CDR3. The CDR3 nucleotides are TGTGCCAGCTCACAAGACAGGGCGAGCACTGAAGCTTTCTTT. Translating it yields CASSQDRASTEAFF.

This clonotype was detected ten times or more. The CDR3 sequence: CASSLDTNEKLFF. As DNA, the CDR3 is TGTGCCAGCAGCTTAGACACTAATGAAAAACTGTTTTTT. The chain recombines TRBV7-2 with TRBJ1-4; D is unclear. The V end was cut by 1 base, the J end by 2 bases, with 2 bases between. Germline loops: CDR1 SGHTA, CDR2 FQGNSA. There are 13 residues in the CDR3. Full variable domain (missing parts from reference TRBV7-2 and TRBJ1-4): GAGVSQSPSNKVTEKGKDVELRCDPISGHTALYWYRQSLGQGLEFLIYFQGNSAPDKSGLPSDRFSAERTGGSVSTLTIQRTQQEDSAVYLCASSLDTNEKLFFGSGTQLSVL.

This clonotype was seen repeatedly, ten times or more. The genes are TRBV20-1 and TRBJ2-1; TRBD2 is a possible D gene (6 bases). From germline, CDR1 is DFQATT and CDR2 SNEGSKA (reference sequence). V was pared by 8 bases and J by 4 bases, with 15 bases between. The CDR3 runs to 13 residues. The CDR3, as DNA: TGCAGTCCCCGGGACTTGAGGTACAATGAGCAGTTCTTC. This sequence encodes CSPRDLRYNEQFF.

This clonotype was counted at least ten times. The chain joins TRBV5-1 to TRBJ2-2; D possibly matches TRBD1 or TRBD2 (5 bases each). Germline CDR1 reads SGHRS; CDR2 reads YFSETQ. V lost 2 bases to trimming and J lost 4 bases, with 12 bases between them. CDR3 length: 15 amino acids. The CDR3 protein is CASSLEGIATGELFF. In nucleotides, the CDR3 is TGCGCCAGCAGCTTAGAGGGGATCGCCACCGGGGAGCTGTTTTTT.